One T cell receptor beta chain is described in this entry. The data stem from a study of blood T cell repertoires in COVID-19. The wider study: The United States, Italy and Spain provided the acute and convalescent COVID-19 samples. The cDNA or gDNA used as material had been derived from T cells, B-cell-depleted T cells, or PBMCs.

The length of the CDR3 is 16 residues. Trimming took 5 bases from V and 7 from J, leaving 20 bases between them. The germline CDR1 and CDR2 sequences are SGHTA and FQGNSA. Per the authors' pipeline: Amplifying reference gene primers gave estimates of nucleated cell counts. Sequenced by immunoSEQ multiplex PCR; TCRdb stores in-frame clones only, minus some. V, J and clone size were drawn from that table, and D and trimming were deduced from the DNA. The sample includes 200,000 to 250,000 clones, 70% to 90% seen only once; the top ten take 6.2%. This receptor was taken from a man between 60 and 70 years old with acute or convalescent COVID-19. The sample taken for sequencing was peripheral blood. This chain links TRBV7-2 with TRBJ2-2; the D gene is possibly TRBD2 (7 bases). The CDR3, as DNA: TGTGCCAGCAGCCCCCAAGGGGGGGGGAGAGTCGGGGAGCTGTTTTTT. Amino acid sequence: CASSPQGGGRVGELFF. Based on the CDR3 plus reference TRBV7-2 and TRBJ2-2, the full variable domain is GAGVSQSPSNKVTEKGKDVELRCDPISGHTALYWYRQSLGQGLEFLIYFQGNSAPDKSGLPSDRFSAERTGGSVSTLTIQRTQQEDSAVYLCASSPQGGGRVGELFFGEGSRLTVL.